Listed below are T cell receptor beta chains from one sample, sequenced in a study of control samples from healthy donors and cancer patients. Here immunoSEQ multiplex PCR was the method, and the copy in TCRdb shows in-frame clones only, minus some. The sample yields roughly 55,000 clones, approximately 95% seen once. Material for sequencing was blood. The receptor set was obtained from a woman younger than 35 in good health. The conserved cysteine and the conserved F or W are not part of the CDR3 here.

v_call	j_call	cdr3_aa
TRBV6-2/TRBV6-3	TRBJ1-2	ASSYSGTEYQNYGYT
TRBV7-2	TRBJ1-4	ASSLTEKLF
TRBV19	TRBJ1-2	ASSGGQTNYGYT
TRBV5-6	TRBJ1-2	ASSLAYPGPGPGYT
TRBV7-2	TRBJ1-3	ASSLTVSSMRNTIY
TRBV21-1	TRBJ2-5	ASSPLWGPHSPRETQY
TRBV27	TRBJ1-4	ASSLSGHLTNEKLF
TRBV7-9	TRBJ2-1	ASSLEAPDPSSYNEQF
TRBV15	TRBJ2-2	ATSPGGLETGELF
TRBV9	TRBJ1-6	ASSDPPGAHDSPLH
TRBV30	TRBJ1-4	AWSVQGSIPLF
TRBV7-2	TRBJ2-3	ASSLNTQY
TRBV11-2	TRBJ2-3	ASSLDTRGGIDTQY
TRBV4-1	TRBJ1-3	ASSQVLDTIY
TRBV15	TRBJ1-3	ATSMGGLGNTIY
TRBV18	TRBJ2-3	ASSPFGRSTDTQY
TRBV6-5	TRBJ2-3	ASSSDSGGRDTQY
TRBV11-3	TRBJ2-5	ASSLGTSVETQY
TRBV12-3/TRBV12-4	TRBJ2-5	ASSLSEETQY
TRBV19	TRBJ1-2	ASSISGQYGYT
TRBV7-9	TRBJ2-7	ASSPGFSYEQY
TRBV9	TRBJ2-7	ASSYDSTYEQY
TRBV30	TRBJ1-3	AWSVGGNTIY
TRBV14	TRBJ1-4	ASSQGRVWNEKLF
TRBV11-2	TRBJ1-2	ASSPQGVGT
TRBV10-1	TRBJ2-3	ARSEPLAGGRGGTDTQY
TRBV10-1	TRBJ2-2	ASRGTGELF
TRBV18	TRBJ2-2	ASSPRAPRSNTGELF
TRBV19	TRBJ1-1	ASSLGVNTEAF
TRBV19	TRBJ2-3	ASTIGGPGQNTQY
TRBV6-5	TRBJ1-2	ASKNRGPVYGYT
TRBV6-5	TRBJ2-7	ASIRDFDEQY
TRBV5-1	TRBJ2-3	ASSQAYLERGTDTQY
TRBV3-1/TRBV3-2	TRBJ2-1	ASSQVSDYYNEQF
TRBV7-2	TRBJ1-5	ASSFLNQPQH
TRBV5-5	TRBJ2-1	ASSPRILALSYNEQF
TRBV5-8	TRBJ1-2	ASSLRVSGYT
TRBV10-3	TRBJ2-1	AISESLAGGLYNEQF
TRBV19	TRBJ2-7	ASSSGIEQY
TRBV7-9	TRBJ1-3	ASSIPRVEGNTIY
TRBV29-1	TRBJ1-1	SAERQNTEAF
TRBV5-4	TRBJ1-3	ASSLGWGNGNTIY